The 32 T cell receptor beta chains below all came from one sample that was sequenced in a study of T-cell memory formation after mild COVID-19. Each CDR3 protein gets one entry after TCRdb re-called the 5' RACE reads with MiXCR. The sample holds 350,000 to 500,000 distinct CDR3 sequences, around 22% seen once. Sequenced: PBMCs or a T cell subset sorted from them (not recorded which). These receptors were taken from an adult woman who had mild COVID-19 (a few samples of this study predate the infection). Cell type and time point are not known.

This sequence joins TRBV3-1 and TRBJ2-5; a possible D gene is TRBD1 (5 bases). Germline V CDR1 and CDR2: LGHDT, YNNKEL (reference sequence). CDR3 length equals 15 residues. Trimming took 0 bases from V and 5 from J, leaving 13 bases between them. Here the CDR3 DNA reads TGTGCCAGCAGCCAAGACAGGGATGCGGTGGAGACCCAGTACTTC. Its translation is CASSQDRDAVETQYF.

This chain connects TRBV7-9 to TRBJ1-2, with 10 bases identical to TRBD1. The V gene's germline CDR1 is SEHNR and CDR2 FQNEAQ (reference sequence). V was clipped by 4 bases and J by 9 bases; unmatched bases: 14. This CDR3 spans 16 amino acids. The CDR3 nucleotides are TGTGCCAGCAGCTCGGACCGGGACAGGGGTATTTGGAGCTACACCTTC. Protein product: CASSSDRDRGIWSYTF.

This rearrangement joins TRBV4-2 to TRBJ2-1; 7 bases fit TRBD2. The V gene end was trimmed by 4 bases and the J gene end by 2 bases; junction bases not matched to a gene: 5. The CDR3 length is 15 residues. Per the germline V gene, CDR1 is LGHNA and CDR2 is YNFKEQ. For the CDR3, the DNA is TGTGCCAGCAGCCCCCCCGGGACTACCTACAATGAGCAGTTCTTC. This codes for CASSPPGTTYNEQFF.

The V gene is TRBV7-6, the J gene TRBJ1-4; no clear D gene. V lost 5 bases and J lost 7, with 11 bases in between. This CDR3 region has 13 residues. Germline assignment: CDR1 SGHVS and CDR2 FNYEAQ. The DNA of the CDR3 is TGTGCCAGCAGCCCGCGTATTGCTGAAAAACTGTTTTTT. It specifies CASSPRIAEKLFF.

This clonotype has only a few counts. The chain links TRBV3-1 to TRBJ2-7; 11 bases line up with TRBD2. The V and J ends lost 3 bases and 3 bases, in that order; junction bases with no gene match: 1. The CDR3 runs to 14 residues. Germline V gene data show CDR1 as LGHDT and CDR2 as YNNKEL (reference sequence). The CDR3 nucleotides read TGTGCCAGCAGCCAGCTAGCGGGGGGCTACGAGCAGTACTTC. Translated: CASSQLAGGYEQYF.

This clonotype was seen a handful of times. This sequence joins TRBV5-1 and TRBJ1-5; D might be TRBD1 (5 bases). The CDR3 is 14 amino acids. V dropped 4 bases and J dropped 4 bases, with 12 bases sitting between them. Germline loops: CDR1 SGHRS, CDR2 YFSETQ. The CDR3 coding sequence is TGCGCCAGCAGCCCGTCGAACAGGAATCAGCCCCAGCATTTT. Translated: CASSPSNRNQPQHF. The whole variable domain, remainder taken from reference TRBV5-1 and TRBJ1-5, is KAGVTQTPRYLIKTRGQQVTLSCSPISGHRSVSWYQQTPGQGLQFLFEYFSETQRNKGNFPGRFSGRQFSNSRSEMNVSTLELGDSALYLCASSPSNRNQPQHFGDGTRLSIL.

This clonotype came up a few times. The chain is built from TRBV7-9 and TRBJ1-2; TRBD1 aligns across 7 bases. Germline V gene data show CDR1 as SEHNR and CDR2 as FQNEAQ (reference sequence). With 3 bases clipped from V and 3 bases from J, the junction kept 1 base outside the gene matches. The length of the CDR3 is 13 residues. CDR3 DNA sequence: TGTGCCAGCAGCTTCCAGGGGGACTATGGCTACACCTTC. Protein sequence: CASSFQGDYGYTF.

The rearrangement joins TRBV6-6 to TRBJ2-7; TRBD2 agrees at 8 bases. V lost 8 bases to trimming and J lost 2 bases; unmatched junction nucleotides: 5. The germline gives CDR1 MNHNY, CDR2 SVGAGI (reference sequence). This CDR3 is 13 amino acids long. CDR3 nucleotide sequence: TGTGCCAGCGGGACTAGGGGTCCCTACGAGCAGTACTTC. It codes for CASGTRGPYEQYF.

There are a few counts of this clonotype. This CDR3 is CASSPRGGSSGNTIYF. In nucleotides, the CDR3 is TGTGCCAGCAGCCCCAGAGGAGGGTCATCTGGAAACACCATATATTTT. The rearrangement links TRBV7-9 to TRBJ1-3; D remains ambiguous. The germline V gene has CDR1 SEHNR and CDR2 FQNEAQ (reference sequence). The CDR3 extends over 16 amino acids. V was pared by 5 bases and J by 1 base, with 15 bases between.

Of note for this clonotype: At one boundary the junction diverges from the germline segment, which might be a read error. The CDR3: CASSEAGRELGEQLF. DNA for the CDR3: TGTGCCAGCAGTGAAGCGGGGCGGGAGTTGGGCGAGCAGTTATTC. This chain connects TRBV2 to TRBJ2-1; TRBD2 matches 7 bases. The CDR3 totals 15 residues. Germline values: CDR1 SNHLY, CDR2 FYNNEI.

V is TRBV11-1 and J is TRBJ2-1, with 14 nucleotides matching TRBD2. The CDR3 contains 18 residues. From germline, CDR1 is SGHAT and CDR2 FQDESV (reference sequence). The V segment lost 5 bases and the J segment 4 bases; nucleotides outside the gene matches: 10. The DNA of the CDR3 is TGTGCCAGCAGCCAGGGGACTAGCGGGAGCAAGGGTTACAATGAGCAGTTCTTC. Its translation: CASSQGTSGSKGYNEQFF.

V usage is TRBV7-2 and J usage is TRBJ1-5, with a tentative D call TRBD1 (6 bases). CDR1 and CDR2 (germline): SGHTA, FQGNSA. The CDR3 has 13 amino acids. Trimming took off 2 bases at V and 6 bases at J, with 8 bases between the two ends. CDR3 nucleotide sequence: TGTGCCAGCAGCTTAACAGGGCTTCAGCCCCAGCATTTT. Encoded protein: CASSLTGLQPQHF.

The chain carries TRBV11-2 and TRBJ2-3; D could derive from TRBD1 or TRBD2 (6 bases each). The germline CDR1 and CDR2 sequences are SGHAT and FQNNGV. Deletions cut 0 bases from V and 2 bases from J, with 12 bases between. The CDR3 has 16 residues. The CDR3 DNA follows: TGTGCCAGCAGCTTAGATCTCTGGGGGGCCACAGATACGCAGTATTTT. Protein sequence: CASSLDLWGATDTQYF.

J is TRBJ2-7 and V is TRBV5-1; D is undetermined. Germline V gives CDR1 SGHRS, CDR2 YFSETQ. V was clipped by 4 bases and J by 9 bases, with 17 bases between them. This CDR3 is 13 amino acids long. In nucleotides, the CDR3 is TGCGCCAGCAGCCTCGGACCATCCCACTGGCAGTACTTC. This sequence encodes CASSLGPSHWQYF.

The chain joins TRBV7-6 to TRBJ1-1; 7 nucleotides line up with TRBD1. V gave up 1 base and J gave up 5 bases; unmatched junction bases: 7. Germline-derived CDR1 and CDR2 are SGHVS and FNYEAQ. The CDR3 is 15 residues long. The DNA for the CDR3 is TGTGCCAGCAGCTTAGGGGCGACAGGGAAGACTGAAGCTTTCTTT. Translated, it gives CASSLGATGKTEAFF.

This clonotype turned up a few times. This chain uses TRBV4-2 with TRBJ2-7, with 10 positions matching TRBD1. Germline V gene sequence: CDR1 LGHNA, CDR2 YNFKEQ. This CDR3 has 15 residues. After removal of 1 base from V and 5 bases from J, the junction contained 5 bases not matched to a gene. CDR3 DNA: TGTGCCAGCAGCCAAGCTGACAGGGGGCGGAACGAGCAGTACTTC. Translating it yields CASSQADRGRNEQYF.

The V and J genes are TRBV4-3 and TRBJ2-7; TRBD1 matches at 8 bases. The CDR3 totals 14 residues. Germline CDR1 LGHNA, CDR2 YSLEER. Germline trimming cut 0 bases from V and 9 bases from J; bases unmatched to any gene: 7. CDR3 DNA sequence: TGCGCCAGCAGCCAAGATACAGGGGGAACGGCGCAGTACTTC. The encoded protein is CASSQDTGGTAQYF.

The CDR3 reads CASSQDGRVGNEQFF. CDR3 nucleotide sequence: TGTGCCAGCAGCCAAGACGGCCGGGTGGGCAATGAGCAGTTCTTC. This chain links TRBV3-1 with TRBJ2-1, with D unresolved. The CDR3 spans 15 residues. V was cut by 0 bases and J by 6 bases, with 12 bases left in between. Germline V lookup: CDR1 LGHDT, CDR2 YNNKEL (reference sequence).

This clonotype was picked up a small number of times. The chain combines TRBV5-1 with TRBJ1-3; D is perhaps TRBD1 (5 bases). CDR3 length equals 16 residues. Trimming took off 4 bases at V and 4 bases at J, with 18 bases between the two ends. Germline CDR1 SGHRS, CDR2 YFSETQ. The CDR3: CASSPNPRAGGNTIYF. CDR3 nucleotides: TGCGCCAGCAGCCCCAACCCTCGAGCAGGGGGAAACACCATATATTTT.

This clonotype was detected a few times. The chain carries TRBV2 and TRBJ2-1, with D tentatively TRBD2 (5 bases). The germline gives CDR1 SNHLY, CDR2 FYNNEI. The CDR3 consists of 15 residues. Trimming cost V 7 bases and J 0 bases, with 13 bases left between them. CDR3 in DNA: TGTGCCAGCACGCCGCGGGCGAGCTCCTACAATGAGCAGTTCTTC. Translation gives CASTPRASSYNEQFF.

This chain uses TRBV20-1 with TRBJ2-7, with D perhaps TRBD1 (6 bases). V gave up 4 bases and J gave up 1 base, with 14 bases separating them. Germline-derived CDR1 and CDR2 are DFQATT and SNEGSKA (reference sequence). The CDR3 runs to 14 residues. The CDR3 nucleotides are TGCAGTGCTACCCCGGGACATAGTTCCTACGAGCAGTACTTC. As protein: CSATPGHSSYEQYF.

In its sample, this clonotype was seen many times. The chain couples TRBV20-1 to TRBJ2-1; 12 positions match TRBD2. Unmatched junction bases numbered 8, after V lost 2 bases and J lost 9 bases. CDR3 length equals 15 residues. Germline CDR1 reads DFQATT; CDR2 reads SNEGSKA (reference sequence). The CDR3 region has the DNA TGCAGTGCTAGATCTAGCGGGAGGGAGTGGGGTGAGCAGTTCTTC. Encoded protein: CSARSSGREWGEQFF.

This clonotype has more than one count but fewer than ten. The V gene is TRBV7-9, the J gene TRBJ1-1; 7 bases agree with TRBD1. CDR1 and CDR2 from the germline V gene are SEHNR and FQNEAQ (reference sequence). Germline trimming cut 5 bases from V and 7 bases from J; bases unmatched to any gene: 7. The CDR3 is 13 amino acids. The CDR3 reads CASSTTGVGEAFF. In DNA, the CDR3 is TGTGCCAGCAGCACCACAGGGGTAGGTGAAGCTTTCTTT.

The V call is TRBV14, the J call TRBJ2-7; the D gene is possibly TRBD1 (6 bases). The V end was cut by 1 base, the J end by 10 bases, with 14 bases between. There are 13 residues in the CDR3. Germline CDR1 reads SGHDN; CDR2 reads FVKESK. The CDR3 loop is CASSQVAGASQYF. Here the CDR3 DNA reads TGTGCCAGCAGCCAAGTAGCAGGGGCCTCCCAGTACTTC.

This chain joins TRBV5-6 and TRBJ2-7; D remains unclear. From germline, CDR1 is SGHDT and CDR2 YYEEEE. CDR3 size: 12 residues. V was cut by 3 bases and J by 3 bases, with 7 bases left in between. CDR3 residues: CASSYGIYEQYF. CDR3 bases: TGTGCCAGCAGCTATGGCATCTACGAGCAGTACTTC. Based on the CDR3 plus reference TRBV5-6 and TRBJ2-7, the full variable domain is DAGVTQSPTHLIKTRGQQVTLRCSPKSGHDTVSWYQQALGQGPQFIFQYYEEEERQRGNFPDRFSGHQFPNYSSELNVNALLLGDSALYLCASSYGIYEQYFGPGTRLTVT.

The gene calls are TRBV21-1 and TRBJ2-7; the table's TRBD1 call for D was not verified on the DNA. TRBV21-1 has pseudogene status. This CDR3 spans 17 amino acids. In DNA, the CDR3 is TGTGCCAGCAGCCACCGGGACAGGGGGCCTTTTTCCTACGAGCAGTACTTC. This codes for CASSHRDRGPFSYEQYF.

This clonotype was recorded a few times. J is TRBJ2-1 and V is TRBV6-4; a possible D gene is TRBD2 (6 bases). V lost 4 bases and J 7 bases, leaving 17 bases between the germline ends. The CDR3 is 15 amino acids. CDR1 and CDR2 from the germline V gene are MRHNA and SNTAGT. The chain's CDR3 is CASSGSPGTSNEQFF. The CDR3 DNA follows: TGTGCCAGCAGTGGGAGCCCCGGGACTTCTAATGAGCAGTTCTTC.

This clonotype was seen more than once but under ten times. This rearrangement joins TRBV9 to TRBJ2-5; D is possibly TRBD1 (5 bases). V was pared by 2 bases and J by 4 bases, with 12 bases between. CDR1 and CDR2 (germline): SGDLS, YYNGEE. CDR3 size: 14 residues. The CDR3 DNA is TGTGCCAGCAGCGTTGGGGCTTTTCGAGAGACCCAGTACTTC. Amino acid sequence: CASSVGAFRETQYF.

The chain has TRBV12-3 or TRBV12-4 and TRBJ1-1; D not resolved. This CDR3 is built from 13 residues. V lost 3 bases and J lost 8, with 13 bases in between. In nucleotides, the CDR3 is TGTGCCAGCAGTTTTCGTTTAGTGCCAGAAGCTTTCTTT. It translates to CASSFRLVPEAFF.

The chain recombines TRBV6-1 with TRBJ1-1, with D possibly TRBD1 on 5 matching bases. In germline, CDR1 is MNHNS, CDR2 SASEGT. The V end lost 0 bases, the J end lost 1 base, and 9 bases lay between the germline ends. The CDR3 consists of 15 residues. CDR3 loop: CASSEAPRANTEAFF. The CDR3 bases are TGTGCCAGCAGTGAAGCCCCCAGGGCGAACACTGAAGCTTTCTTT.

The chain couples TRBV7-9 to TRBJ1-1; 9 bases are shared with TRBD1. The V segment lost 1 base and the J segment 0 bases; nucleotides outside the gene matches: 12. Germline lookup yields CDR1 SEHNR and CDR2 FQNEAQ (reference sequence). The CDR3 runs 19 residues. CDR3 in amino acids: CASSLEYGQGLQMNTEAFF. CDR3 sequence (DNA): TGTGCCAGCAGCTTAGAATATGGACAGGGGCTCCAGATGAACACTGAAGCTTTCTTT.

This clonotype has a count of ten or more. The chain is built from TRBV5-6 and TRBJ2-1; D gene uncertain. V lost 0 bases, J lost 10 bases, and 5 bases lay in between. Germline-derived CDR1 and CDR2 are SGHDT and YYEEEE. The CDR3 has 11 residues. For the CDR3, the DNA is TGTGCCAGCAGCTTGGGCCCCGAGCAGTTCTTC. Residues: CASSLGPEQFF.